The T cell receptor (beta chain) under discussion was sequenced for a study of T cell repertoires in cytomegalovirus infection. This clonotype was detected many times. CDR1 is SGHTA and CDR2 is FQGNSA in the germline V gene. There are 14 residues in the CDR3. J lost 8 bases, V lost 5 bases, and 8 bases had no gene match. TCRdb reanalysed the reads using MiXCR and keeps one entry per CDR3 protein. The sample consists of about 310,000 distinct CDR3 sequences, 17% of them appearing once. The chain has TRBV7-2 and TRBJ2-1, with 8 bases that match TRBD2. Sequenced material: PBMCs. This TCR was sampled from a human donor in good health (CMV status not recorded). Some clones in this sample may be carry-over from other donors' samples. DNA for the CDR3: TGTGCCAGCAGCGAACTAGCGGCTTCGGATGAGCAGTTCTTC. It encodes CASSELAASDEQFF.